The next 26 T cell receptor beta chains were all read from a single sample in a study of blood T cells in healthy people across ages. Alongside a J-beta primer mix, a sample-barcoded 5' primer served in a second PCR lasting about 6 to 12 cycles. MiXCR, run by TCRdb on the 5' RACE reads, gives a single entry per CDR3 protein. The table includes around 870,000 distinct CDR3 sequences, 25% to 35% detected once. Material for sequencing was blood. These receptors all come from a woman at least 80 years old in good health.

The CDR3 loop is CSAVDPGANYGYTF. CDR3 DNA: TGCAGCGCCGTGGACCCGGGGGCGAACTATGGCTACACCTTC. This chain uses TRBV29-1 with TRBJ1-2, with D maybe TRBD1 (6 bases). V was trimmed by 7 bases and J by 2 bases, leaving 17 bases between them. The CDR3 contains 14 residues. The germline CDR1 and CDR2 sequences are SQVTM and ANQGSEA. The variable domain in full, completed from reference TRBV29-1 and TRBJ1-2, reads SAVISQKPSRDICQRGTSLTIQCQVDSQVTMMFWYRQQPGQSLTLIATANQGSEATYESGFVIDKFPISRPNLTFSTLTVSNMSPEDSSIYLCSAVDPGANYGYTFGSGTRLTVV.

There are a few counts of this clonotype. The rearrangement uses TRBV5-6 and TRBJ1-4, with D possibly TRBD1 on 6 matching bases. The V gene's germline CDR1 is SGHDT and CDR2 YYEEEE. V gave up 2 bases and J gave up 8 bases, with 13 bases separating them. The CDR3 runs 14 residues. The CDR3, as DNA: TGTGCCAGCAGCTTATCCGGGACACAAGAAAAACTGTTTTTT. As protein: CASSLSGTQEKLFF. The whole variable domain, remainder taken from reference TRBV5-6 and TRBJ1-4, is DAGVTQSPTHLIKTRGQQVTLRCSPKSGHDTVSWYQQALGQGPQFIFQYYEEEERQRGNFPDRFSGHQFPNYSSELNVNALLLGDSALYLCASSLSGTQEKLFFGSGTQLSVL.

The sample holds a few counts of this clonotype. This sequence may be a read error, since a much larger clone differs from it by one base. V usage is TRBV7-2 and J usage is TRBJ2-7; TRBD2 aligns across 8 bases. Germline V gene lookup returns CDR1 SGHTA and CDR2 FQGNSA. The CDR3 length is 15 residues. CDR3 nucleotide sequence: TGTGCCCGCAGCTTAGTGGGCGGGGGGACCTACGAGCAGTACTTC. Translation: CARSLVGGGTYEQYF.

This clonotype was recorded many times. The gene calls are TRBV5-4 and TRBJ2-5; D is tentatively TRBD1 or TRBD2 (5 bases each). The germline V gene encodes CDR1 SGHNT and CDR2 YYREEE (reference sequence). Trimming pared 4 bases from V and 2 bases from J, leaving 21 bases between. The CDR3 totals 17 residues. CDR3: CASSLGRISSPQETQYF. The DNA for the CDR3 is TGTGCCAGCAGCCTGGGACGCATCTCATCCCCACAAGAGACCCAGTACTTC.

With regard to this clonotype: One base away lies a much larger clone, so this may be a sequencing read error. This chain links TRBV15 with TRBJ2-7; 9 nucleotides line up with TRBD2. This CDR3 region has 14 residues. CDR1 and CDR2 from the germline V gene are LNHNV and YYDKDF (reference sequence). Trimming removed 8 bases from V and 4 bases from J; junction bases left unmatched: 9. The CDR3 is CATGPGLASYEQYF. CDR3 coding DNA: TGTGCCACCGGTCCAGGACTAGCGTCATACGAGCAGTACTTC. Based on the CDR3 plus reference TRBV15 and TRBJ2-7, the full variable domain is DAMVIQNPRYQVTQFGKPVTLSCSQTLNHNVMYWYQQKSSQAPKLLFHYYDKDFNNEADTPDNFQSRRPNTSFCFLDIRSPGLGDTAMYLCATGPGLASYEQYFGPGTRLTVT.

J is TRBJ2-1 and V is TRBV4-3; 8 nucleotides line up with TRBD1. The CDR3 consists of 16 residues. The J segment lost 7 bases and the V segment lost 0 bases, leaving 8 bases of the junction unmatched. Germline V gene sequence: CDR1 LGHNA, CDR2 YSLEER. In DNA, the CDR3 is TGCGCCAGCAGCCAAGATAGGCAGGGGGCGGTTAATGAGCAGTTCTTC. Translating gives CASSQDRQGAVNEQFF.

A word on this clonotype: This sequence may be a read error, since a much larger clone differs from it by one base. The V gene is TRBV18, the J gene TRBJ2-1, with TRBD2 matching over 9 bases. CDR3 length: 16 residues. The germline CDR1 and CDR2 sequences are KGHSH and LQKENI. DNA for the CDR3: TGTGCCAGCTCACCTAGCGGGGGAGTCTCCTACAATGAGCACTTCTTC. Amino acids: CASSPSGGVSYNEHFF. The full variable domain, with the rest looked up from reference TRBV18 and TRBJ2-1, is NAGVMQNPRHLVRRRGQEARLRCSPMKGHSHVYWYRQLPEEGLKFMVYLQKENIIDESGMPKERFSAEFPKEGPSILRIQQVVRGDSAAYFCASSPSGGVSYNEHFFGPGTRLTVL.

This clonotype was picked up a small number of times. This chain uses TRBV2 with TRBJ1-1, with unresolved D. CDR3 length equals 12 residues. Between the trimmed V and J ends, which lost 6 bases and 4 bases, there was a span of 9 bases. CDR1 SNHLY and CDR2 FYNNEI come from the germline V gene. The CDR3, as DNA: TGTGCCAGCAGGTCGGACCTCACTGAAGCTTTCTTT. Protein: CASRSDLTEAFF.

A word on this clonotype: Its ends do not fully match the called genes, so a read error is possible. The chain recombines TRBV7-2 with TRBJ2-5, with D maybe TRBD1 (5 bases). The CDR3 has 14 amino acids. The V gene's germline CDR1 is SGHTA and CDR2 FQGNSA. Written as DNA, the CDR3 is TGTGCCAGCAGCTTAGGACAGCCTCAAGAGGCCCAGTACTTC. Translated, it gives CASSLGQPQEAQYF.

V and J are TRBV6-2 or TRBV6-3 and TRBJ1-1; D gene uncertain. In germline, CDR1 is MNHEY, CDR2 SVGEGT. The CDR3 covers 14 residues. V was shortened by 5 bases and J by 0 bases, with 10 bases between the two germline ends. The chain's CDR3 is CASSTQRMNTEAFF. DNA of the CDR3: TGTGCCAGCAGTACCCAAAGAATGAACACTGAAGCTTTCTTT.

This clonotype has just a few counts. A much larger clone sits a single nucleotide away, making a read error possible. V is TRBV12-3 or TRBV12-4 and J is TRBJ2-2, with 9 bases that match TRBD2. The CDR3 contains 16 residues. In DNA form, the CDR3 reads TGTGCCAGCACTACCGGCGGGGGGGCGTACACCGGGGGGCTGTTTTTT. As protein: CASTTGGGAYTGGLFF.

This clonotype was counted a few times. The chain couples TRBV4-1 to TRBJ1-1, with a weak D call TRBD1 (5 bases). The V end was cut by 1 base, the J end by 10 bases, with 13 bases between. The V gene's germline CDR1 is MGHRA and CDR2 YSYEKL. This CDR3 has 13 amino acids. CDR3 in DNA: TGCGCCAGCAGCCAAGTGGTAGGGGCGCGAGCTTTCTTT. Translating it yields CASSQVVGARAFF.

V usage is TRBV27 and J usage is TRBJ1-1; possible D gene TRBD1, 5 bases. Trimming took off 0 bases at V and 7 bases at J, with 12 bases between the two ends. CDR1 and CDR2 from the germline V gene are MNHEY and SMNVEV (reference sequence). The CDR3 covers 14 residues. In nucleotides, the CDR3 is TGTGCCAGCAGTTTATCGAACAGGCGATTTGAAGCTTTCTTT. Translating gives CASSLSNRRFEAFF.

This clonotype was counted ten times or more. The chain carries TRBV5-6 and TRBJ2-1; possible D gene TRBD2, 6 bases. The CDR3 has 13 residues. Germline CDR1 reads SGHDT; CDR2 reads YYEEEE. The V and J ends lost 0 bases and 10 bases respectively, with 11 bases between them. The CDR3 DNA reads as TGTGCCAGCAGCTTGGGGGCGAGCGGGGAGCAGTTCTTC. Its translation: CASSLGASGEQFF.

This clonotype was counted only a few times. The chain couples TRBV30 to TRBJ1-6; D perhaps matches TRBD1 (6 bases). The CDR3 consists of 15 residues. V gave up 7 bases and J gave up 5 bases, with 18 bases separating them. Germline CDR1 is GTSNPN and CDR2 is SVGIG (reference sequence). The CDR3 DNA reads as TGTGCCTCCTCCAGGGGAACAGGGAATAATTCACCCCTCCACTTT. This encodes CASSRGTGNNSPLHF.

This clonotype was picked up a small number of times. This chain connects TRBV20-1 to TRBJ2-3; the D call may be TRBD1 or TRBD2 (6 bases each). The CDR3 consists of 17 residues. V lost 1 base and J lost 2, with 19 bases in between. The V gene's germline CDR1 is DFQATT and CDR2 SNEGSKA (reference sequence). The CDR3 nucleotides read TGCAGTGCTAGAGGTCCAACCGGGGGCCTTAACACAGATACGCAGTATTTT. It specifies CSARGPTGGLNTDTQYF.

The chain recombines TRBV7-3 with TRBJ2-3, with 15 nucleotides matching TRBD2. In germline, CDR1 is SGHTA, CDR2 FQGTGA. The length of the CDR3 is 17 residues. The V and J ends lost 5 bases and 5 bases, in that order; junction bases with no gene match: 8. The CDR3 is CASSLMGLAGGVDTQYF. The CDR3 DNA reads TGTGCCAGCAGCCTCATGGGACTAGCGGGGGGAGTAGATACGCAGTATTTT.

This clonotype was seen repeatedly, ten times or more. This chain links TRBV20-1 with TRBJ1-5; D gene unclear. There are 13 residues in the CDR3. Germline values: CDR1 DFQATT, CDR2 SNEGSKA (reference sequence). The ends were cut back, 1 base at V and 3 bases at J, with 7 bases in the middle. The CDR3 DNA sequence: TGCAGTGCTAGAGGACTGCTCAATCAGCCCCAGCATTTT. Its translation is CSARGLLNQPQHF.

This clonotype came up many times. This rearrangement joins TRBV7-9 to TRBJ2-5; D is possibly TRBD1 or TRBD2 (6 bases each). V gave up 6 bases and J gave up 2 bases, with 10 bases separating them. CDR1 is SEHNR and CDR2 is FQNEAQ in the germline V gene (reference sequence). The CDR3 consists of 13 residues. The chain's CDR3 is CASSWGAQETQYF. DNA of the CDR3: TGTGCCAGCAGTTGGGGGGCTCAAGAGACCCAGTACTTC.

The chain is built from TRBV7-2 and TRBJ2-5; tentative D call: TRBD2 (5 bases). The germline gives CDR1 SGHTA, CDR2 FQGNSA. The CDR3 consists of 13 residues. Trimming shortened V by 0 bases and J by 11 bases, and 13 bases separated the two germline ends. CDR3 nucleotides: TGTGCCAGCAGCTTAGCGCTTAGCGATGAGCAGTACTTC. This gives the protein CASSLALSDEQYF.

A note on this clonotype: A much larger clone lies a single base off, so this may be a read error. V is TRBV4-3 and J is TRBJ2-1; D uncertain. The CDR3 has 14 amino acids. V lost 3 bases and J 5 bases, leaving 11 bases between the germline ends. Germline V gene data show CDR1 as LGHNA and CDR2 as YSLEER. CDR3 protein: CASSHTPGNNEQFF. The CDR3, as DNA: TGCGCCAGCAGCCATACCCCAGGTAACAATGAGCAGTTCTTC.

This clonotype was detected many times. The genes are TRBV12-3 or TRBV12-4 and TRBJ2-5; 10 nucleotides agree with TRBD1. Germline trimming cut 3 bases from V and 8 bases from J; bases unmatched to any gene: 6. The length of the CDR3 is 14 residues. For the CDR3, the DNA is TGTGCCAGCAGTTTCGGACAGGGGGGGACTACCCAGTACTTC. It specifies CASSFGQGGTTQYF.

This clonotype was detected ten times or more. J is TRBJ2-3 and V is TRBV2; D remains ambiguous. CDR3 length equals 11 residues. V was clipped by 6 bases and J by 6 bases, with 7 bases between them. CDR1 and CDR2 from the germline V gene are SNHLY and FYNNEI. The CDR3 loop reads CASSQKDTQYF. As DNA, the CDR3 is TGTGCCAGCAGCCAAAAGGATACGCAGTATTTT. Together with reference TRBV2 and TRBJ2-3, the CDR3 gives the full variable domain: EPEVTQTPSHQVTQMGQEVILRCVPISNHLYFYWYRQILGQKVEFLVSFYNNEISEKSEIFDDQFSVERPDGSNFTLKIRSTKLEDSAMYFCASSQKDTQYFGPGTRLTVL.

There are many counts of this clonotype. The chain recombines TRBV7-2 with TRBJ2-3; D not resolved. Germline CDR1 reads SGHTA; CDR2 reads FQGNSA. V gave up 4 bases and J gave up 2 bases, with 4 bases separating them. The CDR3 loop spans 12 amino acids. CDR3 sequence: CASSSLTDTQYF. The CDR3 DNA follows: TGTGCCAGCAGCTCCCTCACAGATACGCAGTATTTT.

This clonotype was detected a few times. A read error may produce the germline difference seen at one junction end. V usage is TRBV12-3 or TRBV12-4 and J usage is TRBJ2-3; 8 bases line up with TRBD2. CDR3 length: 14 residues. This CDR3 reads CASNLGGGLDAQYF. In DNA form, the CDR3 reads TGTGCCAGCAATCTGGGGGGGGGACTAGATGCGCAGTATTTT.

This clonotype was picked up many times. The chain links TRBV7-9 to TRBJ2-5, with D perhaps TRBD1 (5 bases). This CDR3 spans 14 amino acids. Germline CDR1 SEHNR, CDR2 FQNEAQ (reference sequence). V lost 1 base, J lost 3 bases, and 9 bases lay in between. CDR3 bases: TGTGCCAGCAGCTTAGTGGGCAGGGAAGAGACCCAGTACTTC. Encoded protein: CASSLVGREETQYF.